This T cell receptor beta chain was sequenced during a study of response to subunit inactivated influenza vaccine (dated by TCRdb to the late 2010s). Context from the whole study: To follow how T cells responded to a trivalent subunit inactivated influenza vaccine, the researchers relied on deep quantitative profiling of the T cell receptor repertoire. Study-wide conclusions, independent of this receptor: It was suggested by the authors that each seasonal influenza vaccination may recruit only a limited number of new T cells.

The library was prepared using RT-PCR. Sequenced on an Illumina HiSeq 2500. Through fastp at Q25 and MiXCR, TCRdb rebuilt clones from the public reads, retaining in-frame beta chains. For every CDR3 protein sequence, its rows merge into one entry that carries the most common genes and DNA. In all, the sample holds about 800,000 distinct CDR3 sequences, and around 21% of those were seen once. Around 9.6% of the sample belongs to the ten largest clones. In regard to this clonotype: The antigen it recognizes is unknown. No base quality information exists; no much larger clone differs at one position.

The receptor's source is a man in his fifties who received an inactivated influenza vaccine. Donor details come from another sample of the same person, matched by shared clones. Sequencing used PBMCs from blood, obtained approximately 5 days after vaccination.

The CDR3 amino acid sequence is: CSAAGSGSNAFF. The nucleotides read TGCAGCGCCGCGGGGTCAGGGTCCAACGCTTTCTTT. The sequence is built from TRBV29-1 and TRBJ1-1; the D gene is perhaps TRBD1, on 5 matching bases. A distance of 20 bases separates the germline ends of V and J, which lose 7 bases and 11 bases respectively. The germline V gene specifies SQVTM as CDR1 and ANQGSEA as CDR2. There are 12 amino acids in the CDR3, from cysteine to phenylalanine inclusive. Here the CDR3 DNA is all that survives: 36 bases in frame from base 1. With the portions outside the CDR3 filled from the reference TRBV29-1 and TRBJ1-1 genes, the complete variable region becomes SAVISQKPSRDICQRGTSLTIQCQVDSQVTMMFWYRQQPGQSLTLIATANQGSEATYESGFVIDKFPISRPNLTFSTLTVSNMSPEDSSIYLCSAAGSGSNAFFGQGTRLTVV.